These 22 T cell receptor beta chains originate from one sample sequenced in a study of blood T cell repertoires in COVID-19. Only in-frame clones appear in the TCRdb table, and some are missing; sequencing was by immunoSEQ multiplex PCR. The table includes approximately 210,000 clones, roughly three quarters detected once. Sequencing was performed on PBMCs or T cells enriched from blood (not recorded which). These receptor sequences come from a woman aged 50 to 65 with acute COVID-19.

The chain is built from TRBV27 and TRBJ1-2; 11 bases agree with TRBD1. This CDR3 is built from 16 residues. From germline, CDR1 is MNHEY and CDR2 SMNVEV (reference sequence). J gave up 8 bases and V 4 bases, and 12 bases lay outside the gene matches. CDR3 sequence reads: CASSSLGQGESGGYTF. Written as DNA, the CDR3 is TGTGCCAGCAGTTCATTGGGACAGGGGGAGTCGGGAGGCTACACCTTC.

The chain recombines TRBV5-1 with TRBJ1-5, with 9 bases matching TRBD1. Trimming removed 4 bases from V and 3 bases from J; junction bases left unmatched: 11. The CDR3 sequence is 17 residues long. Germline CDR1 is SGHRS and CDR2 is YFSETQ. The CDR3 spells CASSPRRDRVDNQPQHF. The CDR3 region has the DNA TGCGCCAGCAGCCCACGCCGGGACAGGGTCGACAATCAGCCCCAGCATTTT. Combining the CDR3 with reference TRBV5-1 and TRBJ1-5 gives the whole variable domain KAGVTQTPRYLIKTRGQQVTLSCSPISGHRSVSWYQQTPGQGLQFLFEYFSETQRNKGNFPGRFSGRQFSNSRSEMNVSTLELGDSALYLCASSPRRDRVDNQPQHFGDGTRLSIL.

This clone has more than one count but fewer than ten. This chain connects TRBV2 to TRBJ2-1, with a tentative D call TRBD1 (5 bases). Trimming removed 2 bases from V and 4 bases from J, with 18 bases in between. This CDR3 comprises 17 residues. CDR1 is SNHLY, CDR2 FYNNEI, per germline. CDR3 sequence: CASSERVVSRQYNEQFF. DNA for the CDR3: TGTGCCAGCAGTGAAAGGGTAGTATCGCGACAGTACAATGAGCAGTTCTTC.

The rearrangement links TRBV14 to TRBJ2-5; D is undetermined. V shed 0 bases and J shed 7 bases, with 9 bases lying between them. The CDR3 loop spans 13 amino acids. Germline V gene lookup returns CDR1 SGHDN and CDR2 FVKESK. The CDR3 loop is CASSQDASGTQYF. CDR3 DNA sequence: TGTGCCAGCAGCCAAGATGCCTCGGGGACCCAGTACTTC.

This clone was picked up one time. The chain combines TRBV27 with TRBJ2-1; D is possibly TRBD1 (5 bases). Germline-derived CDR1 and CDR2 are MNHEY and SMNVEV (reference sequence). The CDR3 sequence is 15 residues long. The V end was cut by 7 bases, the J end by 7 bases, with 20 bases between. DNA for the CDR3: TGTGCCAGCAAGGGTTTGGCAGGGATTTTAAATGAGCAGTTCTTC. It encodes CASKGLAGILNEQFF.

V and J are TRBV18 and TRBJ1-4, with TRBD1 matching over 7 bases. With V trimmed by 5 bases and J by 1 base, 4 bases remained unmatched. The CDR3 consists of 15 residues. Looked up from germline, CDR1 is KGHSH and CDR2 is LQKENI. The CDR3 bases are TGTGCCAGCTCAATTCGGACAGGAACTAATGAAAAACTGTTTTTT. This sequence encodes CASSIRTGTNEKLFF.

V is TRBV27 and J is TRBJ1-2; TRBD1 aligns across 11 bases. This CDR3 comprises 16 residues. The J segment lost 2 bases and the V segment lost 4 bases, leaving 6 bases of the junction unmatched. Germline V lookup: CDR1 MNHEY, CDR2 SMNVEV (reference sequence). The CDR3: CASSSPGQGGNYGYTF. The CDR3 DNA sequence: TGTGCCAGCAGTTCCCCGGGACAGGGGGGGAACTATGGCTACACCTTC.

The chain links TRBV29-1 to TRBJ2-3; 12 bases are shared with TRBD2. Germline CDR1 SQVTM, CDR2 ANQGSEA. The J segment lost 0 bases and the V segment lost 7 bases, leaving 5 bases of the junction unmatched. The CDR3 consists of 15 residues. The CDR3 loop is CSGTSGGHSTDTQYF. The CDR3 nucleotides are TGCAGCGGCACTAGCGGGGGGCACAGCACAGATACGCAGTATTTT.

This chain uses TRBV7-3 with TRBJ1-1, with 9 nucleotides matching TRBD1. The CDR3 covers 14 residues. CDR1 SGHTA and CDR2 FQGTGA come from the germline V gene. With V trimmed by 5 bases and J by 6 bases, 7 bases remained unmatched. DNA of the CDR3: TGTGCCAGCAGCAGAGGACAGGGGACGTCTGAAGCTTTCTTT. Protein product: CASSRGQGTSEAFF.

This clone appeared a single time. The V call is TRBV24-1, the J call TRBJ1-2; 7 bases are a match to TRBD1. Germline CDR1 KGHDR, CDR2 SFDVKD. The length of the CDR3 is 15 residues. The V segment lost 4 bases and the J segment 6 bases; nucleotides outside the gene matches: 10. The CDR3 coding sequence is TGTGCCACCAGTGACCCCGACAGGGAAGGGGATGGCTACACCTTC. It specifies CATSDPDREGDGYTF.

V usage is TRBV4-1 and J usage is TRBJ2-5; tentatively, D is TRBD1 (6 bases). The ends were cut back, 7 bases at V and 5 bases at J, with 23 bases in the middle. The CDR3 spans 16 residues. CDR1 MGHRA and CDR2 YSYEKL come from the germline V gene. Here the CDR3 reads CASTKSPQGKGETQYF. The CDR3 DNA reads TGCGCCAGCACCAAAAGCCCCCAGGGGAAGGGGGAGACCCAGTACTTC.

The rearrangement links TRBV4-1 to TRBJ1-2; tentative D call: TRBD1 (6 bases). The germline gives CDR1 MGHRA, CDR2 YSYEKL. The V and J ends lost 2 bases and 8 bases respectively, with 9 bases between them. The CDR3 consists of 12 residues. The chain's CDR3 is CASSQPRGGYTF. The CDR3, as DNA: TGCGCCAGCAGCCAACCCAGGGGAGGCTACACCTTC.

This clone was detected a few times. The chain recombines TRBV7-2 with TRBJ2-7, with D possibly TRBD1 on 5 matching bases. CDR3 length: 14 amino acids. CDR1 and CDR2 (germline): SGHTA, FQGNSA. The V gene lost 5 bases and the J gene lost 1 base, with 12 bases spanning the gap. CDR3 loop: CASSPQGNSYEQYV. The CDR3 nucleotides are TGTGCCAGCAGCCCCCAGGGTAATTCCTACGAGCAGTACGTC.

This clone has a single count. This chain links TRBV29-1 with TRBJ1-3; maybe TRBD1 (6 bases). From germline, CDR1 is SQVTM and CDR2 ANQGSEA. CDR3 length equals 14 residues. With 0 bases removed from V and 2 bases from J, the gap between germline ends came to 8 bases. DNA for the CDR3: TGCAGCGTTGAAGAGACAGGAACTGGAAACACCATATATTTT. It encodes CSVEETGTGNTIYF.

This chain links TRBV15 with TRBJ1-2; TRBD1 matches 8 bases. The length of the CDR3 is 15 residues. The germline V gene encodes CDR1 LNHNV and CDR2 YYDKDF (reference sequence). V shed 3 bases, J shed 3 bases, and the junction held 6 bases outside the gene matches. For the CDR3, the DNA is TGTGCCACCAGCAGGGGGGCAGGGGGCGACTATGGCTACACCTTC. Translation gives CATSRGAGGDYGYTF.

The genes are TRBV2 and TRBJ1-1, with TRBD1 as a possible D gene (6 bases). Germline V gives CDR1 SNHLY, CDR2 FYNNEI. The CDR3 runs 15 residues. V lost 5 bases and J lost 0, with 13 bases in between. The chain's CDR3 is CASSPGALMNTEAFF. The CDR3 region has the DNA TGTGCCAGCAGTCCAGGGGCATTGATGAACACTGAAGCTTTCTTT.

This chain connects TRBV5-5 to TRBJ2-7, with D perhaps matching TRBD2 (5 bases). The germline V gene encodes CDR1 SGHKS and CDR2 YYEKEE (reference sequence). Trimming pared 0 bases from V and 2 bases from J, leaving 9 bases between. The CDR3 sequence is 14 residues long. CDR3 nucleotide sequence: TGTGCCAGCAGCTTGGGAGGGATCGCCTACGAGCAGTACGTC. Its protein product is CASSLGGIAYEQYV.

The chain couples TRBV18 to TRBJ1-1; 7 positions agree with TRBD1. V dropped 3 bases and J dropped 4; count of bases not matched to a gene: 11. This CDR3 has 16 amino acids. The germline V gene has CDR1 KGHSH and CDR2 LQKENI. The DNA of the CDR3 is TGTGCCAGCTCACCTTCTCGACAGGGTGCGAGCACTGAAGCTTTCTTT. It encodes CASSPSRQGASTEAFF.

The chain links TRBV27 to TRBJ2-1; 12 nucleotides align to TRBD2. The germline CDR1 and CDR2 sequences are MNHEY and SMNVEV (reference sequence). The ends lost 4 bases at V and 5 bases at J; junction bases unmatched: 9. The CDR3 covers 17 residues. The CDR3 bases are TGTGCCAGCAGTTCCCCCCTAGCGGGGGGGCGTAACAATGAGCAGTTCTTC. Protein: CASSSPLAGGRNNEQFF.

The V gene is TRBV5-1, the J gene TRBJ1-2, with D possibly being TRBD1 (6 bases). The germline gives CDR1 SGHRS, CDR2 YFSETQ. The CDR3 contains 14 residues. V shed 0 bases and J shed 8 bases, with 14 bases lying between them. DNA of the CDR3: TGCGCCAGCAGCTTGGGCAGGGGAGCGGAGGGCTACACCTTC. Encoded protein: CASSLGRGAEGYTF.

This sequence joins TRBV5-1 and TRBJ1-5; TRBD1 is a possible D gene (6 bases). The CDR3 extends over 16 amino acids. Germline-derived CDR1 and CDR2 are SGHRS and YFSETQ. The V and J ends lost 3 bases and 2 bases respectively, with 15 bases between them. CDR3 in amino acids: CASSSTGIGGNQPQHF. CDR3 nucleotides: TGCGCCAGCAGCTCAACAGGGATAGGGGGCAATCAGCCCCAGCATTTT.

The gene calls are TRBV5-4 and TRBJ1-2; TRBD1 agrees at 12 bases. Germline trimming cut 2 bases from V and 8 bases from J; bases unmatched to any gene: 7. Germline V gene lookup returns CDR1 SGHNT and CDR2 YYREEE (reference sequence). CDR3 length equals 15 residues. The CDR3 is CASSFMGQGARGYTF. The CDR3 DNA sequence: TGTGCCAGCAGCTTTATGGGACAGGGGGCGCGAGGCTACACCTTC.